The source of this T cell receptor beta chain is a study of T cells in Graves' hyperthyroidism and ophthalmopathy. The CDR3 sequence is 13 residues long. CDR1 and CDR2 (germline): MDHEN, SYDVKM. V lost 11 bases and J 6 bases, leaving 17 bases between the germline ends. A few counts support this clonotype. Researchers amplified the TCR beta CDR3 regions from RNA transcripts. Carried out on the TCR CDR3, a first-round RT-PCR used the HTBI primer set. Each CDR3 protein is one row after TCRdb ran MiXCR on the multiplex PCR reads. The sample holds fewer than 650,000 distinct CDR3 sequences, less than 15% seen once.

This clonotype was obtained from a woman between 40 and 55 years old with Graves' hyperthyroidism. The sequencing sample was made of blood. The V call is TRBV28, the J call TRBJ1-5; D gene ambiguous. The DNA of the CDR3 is TGTGCCGCCGAAATGGGTCGGGGTCAGCCCCAGCATTTT. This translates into CAAEMGRGQPQHF.